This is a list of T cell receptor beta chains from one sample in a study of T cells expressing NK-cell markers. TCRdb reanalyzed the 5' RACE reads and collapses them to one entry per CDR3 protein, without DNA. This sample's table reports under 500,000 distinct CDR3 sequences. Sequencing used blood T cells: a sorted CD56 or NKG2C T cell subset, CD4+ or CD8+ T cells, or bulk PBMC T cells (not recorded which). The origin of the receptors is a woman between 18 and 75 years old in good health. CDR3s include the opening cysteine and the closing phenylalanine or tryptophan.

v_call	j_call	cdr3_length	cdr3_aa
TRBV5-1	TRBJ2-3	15	CASSFEGRGADTQYF
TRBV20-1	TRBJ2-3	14	CSAPAGTGGDTQYF
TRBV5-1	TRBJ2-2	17	CASSPAGTSTNTGELFF
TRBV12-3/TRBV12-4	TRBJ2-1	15	CASSLMGQGMDEQFF
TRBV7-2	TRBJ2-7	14	CASSPRGNMDEQYF
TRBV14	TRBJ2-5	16	CASSHTGLVTQETQYF
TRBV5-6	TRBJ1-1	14	CASSFYRRNTEAFF
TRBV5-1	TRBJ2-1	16	CASIDGASSSYNEQFF
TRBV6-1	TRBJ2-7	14	CASTTSGTAYEQYF
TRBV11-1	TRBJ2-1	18	CASSLSGLARNSYNEQFF
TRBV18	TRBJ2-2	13	CASSPDIAGELFF
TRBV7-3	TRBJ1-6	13	CASSLSPNSPLHF
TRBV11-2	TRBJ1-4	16	CASSPIAGPRHEKLFF
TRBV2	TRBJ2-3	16	CASSDRGETSTDTQYF
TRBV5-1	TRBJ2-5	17	CASSFPGGARFQETQYF
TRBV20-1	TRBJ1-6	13	CSARDRVRSPLHF
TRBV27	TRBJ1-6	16	CASSFDPKGARSPLHF
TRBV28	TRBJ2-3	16	CASRNAGLSSTDTQYF
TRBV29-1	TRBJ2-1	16	CSVLGTGGGPYNEQFF
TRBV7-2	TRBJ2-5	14	CASSPRLAGGTQYF
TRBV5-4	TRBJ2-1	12	CASSLDAIVQFF
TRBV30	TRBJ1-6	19	CAWSVLSLGRGRDNSPLHF
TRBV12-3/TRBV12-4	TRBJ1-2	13	CASSYDSQYGYTF
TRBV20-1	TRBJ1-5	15	CSARSAGGRVQPQHF
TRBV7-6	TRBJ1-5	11	CASGLNQPQHF
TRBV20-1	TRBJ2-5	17	CSARDSRLSGSAETQYF
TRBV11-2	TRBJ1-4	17	CASSLEGRGATNEKLFF
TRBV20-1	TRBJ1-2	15	CSARTLQGAPGGYTF
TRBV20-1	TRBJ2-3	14	CSARDARGADTQYF
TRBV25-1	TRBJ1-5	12	CASSDPNQPQHF
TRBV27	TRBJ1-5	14	CASSLRAGDQPQHF
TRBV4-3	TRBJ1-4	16	CASSQDNDRDNEKLFF
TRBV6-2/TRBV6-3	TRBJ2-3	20	CASSYSPPWQRERSTDTQYF
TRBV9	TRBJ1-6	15	CASSVGGQGYSPLHF
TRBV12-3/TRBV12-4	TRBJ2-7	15	CASSGVGQGSYEQYF
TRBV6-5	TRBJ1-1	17	CASSYEGPGQSNTEAFF
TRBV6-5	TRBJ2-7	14	CASSYNRNSYEQYF
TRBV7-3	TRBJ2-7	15	CASSSTRTLNYEQYF
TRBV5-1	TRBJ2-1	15	CASSLEGPSYNEQFF
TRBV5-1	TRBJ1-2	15	CASSLAGDRGPGYTF
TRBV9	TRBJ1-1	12	CASSVLQGEAFF
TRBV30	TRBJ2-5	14	CAWSEASSEETQYF
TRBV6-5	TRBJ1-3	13	CASSSNGANTIYF
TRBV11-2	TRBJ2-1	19	CASIKGGASGSRSYNEQFF
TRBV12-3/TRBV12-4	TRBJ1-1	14	CASSPLEGRTEAFF
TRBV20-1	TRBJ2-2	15	CSAVPGAGYTGELFF
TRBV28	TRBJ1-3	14	CASRGPLIGNTIYF
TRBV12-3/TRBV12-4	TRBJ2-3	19	CASSLGGLAGAYSTDTQYF
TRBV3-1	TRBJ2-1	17	CASSQGPLAASYNEQFF
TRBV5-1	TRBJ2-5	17	CASSLIRESRVGETQYF
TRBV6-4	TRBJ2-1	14	CASSSGRAGDEQFF
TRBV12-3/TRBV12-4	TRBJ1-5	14	CASSSWTGNQPQHF
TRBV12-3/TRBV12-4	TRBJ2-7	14	CASSPGQVAYEQYF